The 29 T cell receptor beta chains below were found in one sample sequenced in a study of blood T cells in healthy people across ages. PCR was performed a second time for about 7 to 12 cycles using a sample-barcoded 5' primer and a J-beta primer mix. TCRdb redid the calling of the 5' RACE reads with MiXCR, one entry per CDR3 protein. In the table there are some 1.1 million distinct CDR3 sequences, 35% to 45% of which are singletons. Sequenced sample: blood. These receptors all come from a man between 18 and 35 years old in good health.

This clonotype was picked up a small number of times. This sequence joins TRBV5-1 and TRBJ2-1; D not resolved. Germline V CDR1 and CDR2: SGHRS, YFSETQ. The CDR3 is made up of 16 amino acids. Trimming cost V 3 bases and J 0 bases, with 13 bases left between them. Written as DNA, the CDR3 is TGCGCCAGCAGCTCGACACCTACGAGCTCCTACAATGAGCAGTTCTTC. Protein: CASSSTPTSSYNEQFF.

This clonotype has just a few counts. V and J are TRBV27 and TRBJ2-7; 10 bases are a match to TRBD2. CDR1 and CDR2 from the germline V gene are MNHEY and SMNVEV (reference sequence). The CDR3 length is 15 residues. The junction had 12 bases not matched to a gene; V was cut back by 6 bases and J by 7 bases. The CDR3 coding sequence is TGTGCCAGCAGCCTAGCGGGGGCCTCTGGGAATGAGCAGTACTTC. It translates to CASSLAGASGNEQYF.

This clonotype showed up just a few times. CDR3 nucleotide sequence: TGTGCCAGCAGCTCGGGCGGGGGCCGGTTCTTC. Its translation: CASSSGGGRFF. The gene calls are TRBV9 and TRBJ2-1, with D perhaps matching TRBD2 (7 bases). CDR1 and CDR2 from the germline V gene are SGDLS and YYNGEE. The CDR3 loop spans 11 amino acids. V dropped 4 bases and J dropped 15 bases, with 14 bases sitting between them.

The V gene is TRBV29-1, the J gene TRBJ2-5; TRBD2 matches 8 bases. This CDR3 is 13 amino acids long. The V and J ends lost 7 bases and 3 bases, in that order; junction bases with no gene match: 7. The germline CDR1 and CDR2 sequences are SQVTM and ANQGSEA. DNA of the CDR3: TGCAGCGCGGCAAAGCGGGAGAAAGAGACCCAGTACTTC. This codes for CSAAKREKETQYF. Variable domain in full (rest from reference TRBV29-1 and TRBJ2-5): SAVISQKPSRDICQRGTSLTIQCQVDSQVTMMFWYRQQPGQSLTLIATANQGSEATYESGFVIDKFPISRPNLTFSTLTVSNMSPEDSSIYLCSAAKREKETQYFGPGTRLLVL.

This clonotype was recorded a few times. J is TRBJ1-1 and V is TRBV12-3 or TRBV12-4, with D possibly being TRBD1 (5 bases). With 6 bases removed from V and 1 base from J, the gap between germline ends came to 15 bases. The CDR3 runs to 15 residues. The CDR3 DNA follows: TGTGCCAGCAGCCCCACCGGGACGGGGAACACTGAAGCTTTCTTT. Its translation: CASSPTGTGNTEAFF.

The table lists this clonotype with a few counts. The CDR3 sequence is CASSRQGYDEQYF. The CDR3 nucleotides read TGTGCCAGCAGTCGACAGGGCTACGACGAGCAGTACTTC. This chain connects TRBV7-2 to TRBJ2-7, with 7 positions matching TRBD1. In germline, CDR1 is SGHTA, CDR2 FQGNSA. Trimming removed 6 bases from V and 5 bases from J; junction bases left unmatched: 7. This CDR3 is built from 13 residues.

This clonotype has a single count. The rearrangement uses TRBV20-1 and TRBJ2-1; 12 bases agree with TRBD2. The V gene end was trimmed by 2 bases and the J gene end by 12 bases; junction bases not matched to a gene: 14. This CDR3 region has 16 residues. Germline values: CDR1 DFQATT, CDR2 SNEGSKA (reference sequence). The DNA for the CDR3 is TGCAGTGCTAGATGGCTAACTAGCGGGGGGAGGGATGGGCAGTTCTTC. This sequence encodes CSARWLTSGGRDGQFF.

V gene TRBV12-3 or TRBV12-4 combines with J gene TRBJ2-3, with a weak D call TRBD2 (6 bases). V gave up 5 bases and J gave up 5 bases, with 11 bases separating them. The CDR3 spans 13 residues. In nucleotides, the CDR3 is TGTGCCAGCAGTAGGTGGGGGGAAGATACGCAGTATTTT. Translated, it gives CASSRWGEDTQYF.

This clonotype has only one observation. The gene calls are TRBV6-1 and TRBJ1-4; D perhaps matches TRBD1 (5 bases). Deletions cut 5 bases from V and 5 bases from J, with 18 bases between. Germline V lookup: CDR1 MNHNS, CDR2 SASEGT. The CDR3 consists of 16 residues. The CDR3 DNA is TGTGCCAGCAGTCGACAGTTTAGAAGTCGGAATGAAAAACTGTTTTTT. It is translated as CASSRQFRSRNEKLFF.

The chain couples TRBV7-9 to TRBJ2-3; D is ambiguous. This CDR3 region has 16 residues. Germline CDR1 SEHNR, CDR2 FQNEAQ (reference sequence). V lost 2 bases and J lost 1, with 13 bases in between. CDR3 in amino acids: CASSLIGEVGTDTQYF. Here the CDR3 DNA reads TGTGCCAGCAGCTTAATCGGTGAAGTCGGCACAGATACGCAGTATTTT. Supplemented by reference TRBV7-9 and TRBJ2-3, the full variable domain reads DTGVSQNPRHKITKRGQNVTFRCDPISEHNRLYWYRQTLGQGPEFLTYFQNEAQLEKSRLLSDRFSAERPKGSFSTLEIQRTEQGDSAMYLCASSLIGEVGTDTQYFGPGTRLTVL.

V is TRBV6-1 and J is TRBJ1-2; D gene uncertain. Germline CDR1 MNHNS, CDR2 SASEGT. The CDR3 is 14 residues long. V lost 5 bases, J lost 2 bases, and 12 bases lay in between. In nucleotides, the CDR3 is TGTGCCAGCAGTCCACAAAGAGGGAACTATGGCTACACCTTC. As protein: CASSPQRGNYGYTF.

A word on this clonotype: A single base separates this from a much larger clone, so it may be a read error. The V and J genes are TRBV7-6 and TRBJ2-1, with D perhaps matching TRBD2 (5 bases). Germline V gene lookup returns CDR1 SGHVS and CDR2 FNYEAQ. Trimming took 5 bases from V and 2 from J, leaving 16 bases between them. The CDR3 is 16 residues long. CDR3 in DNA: TGTGCCAGCAGCGTATGGTCGGGGAGAACCTACAATGAGCAGTTCTTC. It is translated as CASSVWSGRTYNEQFF.

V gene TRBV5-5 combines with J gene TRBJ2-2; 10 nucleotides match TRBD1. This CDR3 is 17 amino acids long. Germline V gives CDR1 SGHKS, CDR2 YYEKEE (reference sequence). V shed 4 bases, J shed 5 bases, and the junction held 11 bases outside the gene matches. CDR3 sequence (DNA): TGTGCCAGCAGCCTGAAAGTCGGACAGGGGGGTACCGGGGAGCTGTTTTTT. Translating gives CASSLKVGQGGTGELFF.

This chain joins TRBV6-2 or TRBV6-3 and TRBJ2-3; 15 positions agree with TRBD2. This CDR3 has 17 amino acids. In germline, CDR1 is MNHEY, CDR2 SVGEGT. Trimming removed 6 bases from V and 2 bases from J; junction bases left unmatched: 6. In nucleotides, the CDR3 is TGTGCCAGCAGCTGGACTAGCGGGGGGGTGGACACAGATACGCAGTATTTT. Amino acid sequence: CASSWTSGGVDTDTQYF.

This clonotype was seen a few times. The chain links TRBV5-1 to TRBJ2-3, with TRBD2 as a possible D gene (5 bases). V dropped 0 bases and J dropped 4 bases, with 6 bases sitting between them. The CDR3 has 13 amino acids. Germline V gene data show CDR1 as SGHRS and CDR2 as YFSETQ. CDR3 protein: CASSLGLSDTQYF. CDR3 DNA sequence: TGCGCCAGCAGCTTGGGACTATCAGATACGCAGTATTTT.

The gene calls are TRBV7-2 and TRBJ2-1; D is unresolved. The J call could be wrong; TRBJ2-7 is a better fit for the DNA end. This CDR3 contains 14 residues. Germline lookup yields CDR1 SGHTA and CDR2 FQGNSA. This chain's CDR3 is CASSLDGSYNEQYF. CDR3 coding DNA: TGTGCCAGCAGCTTGGACGGCTCCTACAATGAGCAGTACTTC.

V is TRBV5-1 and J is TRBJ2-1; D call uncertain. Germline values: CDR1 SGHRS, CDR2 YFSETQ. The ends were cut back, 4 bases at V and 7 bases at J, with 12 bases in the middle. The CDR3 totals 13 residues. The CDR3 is CASSVDADNEQFF. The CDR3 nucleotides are TGCGCCAGCAGCGTCGACGCAGATAATGAGCAGTTCTTC. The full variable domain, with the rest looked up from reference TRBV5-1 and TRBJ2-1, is KAGVTQTPRYLIKTRGQQVTLSCSPISGHRSVSWYQQTPGQGLQFLFEYFSETQRNKGNFPGRFSGRQFSNSRSEMNVSTLELGDSALYLCASSVDADNEQFFGPGTRLTVL.

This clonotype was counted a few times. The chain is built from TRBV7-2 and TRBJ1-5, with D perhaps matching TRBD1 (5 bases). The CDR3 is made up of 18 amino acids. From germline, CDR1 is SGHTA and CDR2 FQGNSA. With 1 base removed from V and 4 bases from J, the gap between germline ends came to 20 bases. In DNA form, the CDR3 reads TGTGCCAGCAGCTTAGACCGCCCCACCGGGGACTATAATCAGCCCCAGCATTTT. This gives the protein CASSLDRPTGDYNQPQHF.

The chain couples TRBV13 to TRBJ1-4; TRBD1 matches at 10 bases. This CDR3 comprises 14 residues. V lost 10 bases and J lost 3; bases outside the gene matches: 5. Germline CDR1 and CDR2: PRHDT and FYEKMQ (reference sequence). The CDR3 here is CATRQGASNEKLFF. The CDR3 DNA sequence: TGTGCCACACGACAGGGGGCGTCTAATGAAAAACTGTTTTTT.

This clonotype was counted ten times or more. DNA of the CDR3: TGTGCCAGCAGTTTAGACGGGTTGGGCTACACCTTC. Residues: CASSLDGLGYTF. The rearrangement joins TRBV12-3 or TRBV12-4 to TRBJ1-2; D gene unclear. The V and J ends lost 1 base and 8 bases respectively, with 8 bases between them. The CDR3 consists of 12 residues.

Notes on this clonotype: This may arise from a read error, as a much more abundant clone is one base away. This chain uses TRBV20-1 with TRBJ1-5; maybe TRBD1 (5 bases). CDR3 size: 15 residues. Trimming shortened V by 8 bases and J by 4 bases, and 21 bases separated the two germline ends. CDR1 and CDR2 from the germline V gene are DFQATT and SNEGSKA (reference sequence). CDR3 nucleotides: TGCAGTACTAAACCGCGAGGGGATTTTAATCAGCCCCAGCATTTT. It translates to CSTKPRGDFNQPQHF.

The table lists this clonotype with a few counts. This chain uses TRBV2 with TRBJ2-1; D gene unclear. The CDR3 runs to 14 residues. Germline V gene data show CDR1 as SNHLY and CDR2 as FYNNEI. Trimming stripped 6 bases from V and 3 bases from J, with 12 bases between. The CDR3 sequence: CASRPASVYNEQFF. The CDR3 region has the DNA TGTGCCAGCAGACCCGCTAGTGTCTACAATGAGCAGTTCTTC.

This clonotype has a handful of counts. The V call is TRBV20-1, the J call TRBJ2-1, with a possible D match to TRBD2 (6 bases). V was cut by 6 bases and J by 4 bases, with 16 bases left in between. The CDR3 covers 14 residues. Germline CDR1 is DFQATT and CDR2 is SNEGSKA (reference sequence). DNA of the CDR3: TGCAGTGCCCAGCACCGGGGGTGGTACAATGAGCAGTTCTTC. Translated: CSAQHRGWYNEQFF.

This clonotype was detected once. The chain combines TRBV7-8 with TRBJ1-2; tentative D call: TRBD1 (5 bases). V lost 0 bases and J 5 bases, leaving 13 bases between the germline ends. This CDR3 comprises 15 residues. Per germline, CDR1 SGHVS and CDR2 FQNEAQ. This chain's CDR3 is CASSLAGQGGYGYTF. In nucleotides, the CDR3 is TGTGCCAGCAGCTTAGCGGGCCAGGGCGGGTATGGCTACACCTTC.

The CDR3 region is CASSSIPGTSGGYNEQFF. In DNA form, the CDR3 reads TGTGCCAGCAGCTCAATCCCTGGTACTAGCGGGGGTTACAATGAGCAGTTCTTC. The V call is TRBV28, the J call TRBJ2-1, with 11 bases lining up with TRBD2. Germline V gene lookup returns CDR1 MDHEN and CDR2 SYDVKM. After removal of 6 bases from V and 4 bases from J, the junction contained 14 bases not matched to a gene. The CDR3 runs to 18 residues.

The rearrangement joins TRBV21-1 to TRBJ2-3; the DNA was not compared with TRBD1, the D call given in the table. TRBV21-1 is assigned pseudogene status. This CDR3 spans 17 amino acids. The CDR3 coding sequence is TGTGCCAGCAGCAAATTGCGCGGGGGAGACGTCACAGATACGCAGTATTTT. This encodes CASSKLRGGDVTDTQYF.

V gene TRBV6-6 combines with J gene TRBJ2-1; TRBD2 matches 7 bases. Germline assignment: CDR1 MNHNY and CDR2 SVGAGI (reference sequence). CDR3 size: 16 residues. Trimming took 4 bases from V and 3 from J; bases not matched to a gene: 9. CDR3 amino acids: CASSSRSGTIYNEQFF. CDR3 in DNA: TGTGCCAGCAGTTCGAGATCCGGGACTATCTACAATGAGCAGTTCTTC.

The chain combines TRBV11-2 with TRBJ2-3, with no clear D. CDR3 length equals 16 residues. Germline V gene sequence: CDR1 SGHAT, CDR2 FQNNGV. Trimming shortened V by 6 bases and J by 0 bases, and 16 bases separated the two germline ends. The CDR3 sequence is CASSPAPATSTDTQYF. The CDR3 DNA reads TGTGCCAGCAGTCCTGCCCCAGCGACTAGCACAGATACGCAGTATTTT.

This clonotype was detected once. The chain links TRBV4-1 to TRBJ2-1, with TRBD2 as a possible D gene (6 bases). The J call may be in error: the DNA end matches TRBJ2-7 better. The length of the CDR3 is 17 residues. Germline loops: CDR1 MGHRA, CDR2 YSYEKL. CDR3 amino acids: CASSRLGAALSYNEQYF. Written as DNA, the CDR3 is TGCGCCAGCAGCCGACTAGGGGCCGCCCTCTCCTACAATGAGCAGTACTTC.